One and the same sample provided the 28 T cell receptor beta chains below, sequenced in a study of T cell repertoires in cytomegalovirus infection. Via MiXCR, TCRdb re-called the reads, giving one row per CDR3 protein. The table includes about 830,000 distinct CDR3 sequences, about 31% detected once. Antigens for these TCRs are unknown. Sample: cultured CD8+ T cells from PBMCs, taken from culture after CMV antigen stimulation. The receptor source for this set is a human donor in good health (CMV status not recorded). Some clones in this sample may be carry-over from other donors' samples.

The chain links TRBV7-9 to TRBJ1-4; D not certain. Germline V gene lookup returns CDR1 SEHNR and CDR2 FQNEAQ (reference sequence). The CDR3 consists of 18 residues. The germline V and J ends were trimmed by 0 bases and 0 bases, with 14 bases remaining between them. CDR3 loop: CASSLASRLPATNEKLFF. For the CDR3, the DNA is TGTGCCAGCAGCTTAGCATCAAGGCTCCCTGCAACTAATGAAAAACTGTTTTTT.

Only a few counts were recorded for this clonotype. This sequence joins TRBV19 and TRBJ2-1, with 10 bases that match TRBD2. The CDR3 runs to 14 residues. CDR1 is LNHDA, CDR2 SQIVND, per germline (reference sequence). V lost 5 bases to trimming and J lost 9 bases; unmatched junction nucleotides: 7. This CDR3 is CASSEGTSVGEQFF. The CDR3 region has the DNA TGTGCCAGTAGTGAGGGGACTAGCGTGGGTGAGCAGTTCTTC.

The CDR3, as DNA: TGTGCCAGCAGCTCGACGACAGGGCGCTCTTTAGGGACCCAGTACTTC. Translation gives CASSSTTGRSLGTQYF. This chain uses TRBV7-3 with TRBJ2-5; TRBD1 agrees at 7 bases. Germline lookup yields CDR1 SGHTA and CDR2 FQGTGA. Germline trimming cut 4 bases from V and 7 bases from J; bases unmatched to any gene: 15. This CDR3 comprises 16 residues.

The gene calls are TRBV27 and TRBJ1-1, with 7 bases that match TRBD1. Germline CDR1 reads MNHEY; CDR2 reads SMNVEV (reference sequence). Trimming removed 5 bases from V and 7 bases from J; junction bases left unmatched: 7. The CDR3 covers 13 residues. CDR3 residues: CASSPAAGGEAFF. Here the CDR3 DNA reads TGTGCCAGCAGTCCAGCCGCAGGGGGTGAAGCTTTCTTT.

The chain couples TRBV6-2 or TRBV6-3 to TRBJ2-5; D tentatively fits TRBD1 or TRBD2 (5 bases each). Germline V lookup: CDR1 MNHEY, CDR2 SVGEGT. Between the trimmed V and J ends, which lost 0 bases and 1 base, there was a span of 18 bases. The CDR3 covers 18 residues. The CDR3 coding sequence is TGTGCCAGCAGTTACTCGATTTACTCTAGGGACCTCCAAGAGACCCAGTACTTC. Translated: CASSYSIYSRDLQETQYF.

This clonotype was seen a few times. The chain carries TRBV10-2 and TRBJ1-2, with D unresolved. Germline-derived CDR1 and CDR2 are WSHSY and SAAADI. Trimming took 5 bases from V and 6 from J, leaving 13 bases between them. The CDR3 loop spans 13 amino acids. The CDR3: CASSLGRYNGYTF. CDR3 bases: TGCGCCAGCAGTTTAGGGAGGTACAATGGCTACACCTTC.

The CDR3 bases are TGTGCCAGCATCGGGGGGGCCGACAAAAACATTCAGTACTTC. Translating gives CASIGGADKNIQYF. The rearrangement joins TRBV7-9 to TRBJ2-4, with 8 bases identical to TRBD2. V gave up 7 bases and J gave up 3 bases; unmatched junction bases: 5. The germline CDR1 and CDR2 sequences are SEHNR and FQNEAQ (reference sequence). The CDR3 extends over 14 amino acids.

This sequence joins TRBV27 and TRBJ2-7; 9 bases agree with TRBD2. Germline loops: CDR1 MNHEY, CDR2 SMNVEV (reference sequence). V lost 6 bases, J lost 3 bases, and 6 bases stayed unmatched. The CDR3 length is 14 residues. The CDR3 spells CASSKVAGVYEQYV. Written as DNA, the CDR3 is TGTGCCAGCAGCAAGGTAGCGGGGGTCTACGAGCAGTACGTC.

This clonotype was picked up a small number of times. The chain is built from TRBV19 and TRBJ2-7; D gene unclear. V was cut by 8 bases and J by 0 bases, with 11 bases left in between. There are 13 residues in the CDR3. Per germline, CDR1 LNHDA and CDR2 SQIVND (reference sequence). Written as DNA, the CDR3 is TGTGCCAGTTCCGGGCCACACTCCTACGAGCAGTACTTC. Protein: CASSGPHSYEQYF. Drawing the rest from reference TRBV19 and TRBJ2-7, the complete variable domain is DGGITQSPKYLFRKEGQNVTLSCEQNLNHDAMYWYRQDPGQGLRLIYYSQIVNDFQKGDIAEGYSVSREKKESFPLTVTSAQKNPTAFYLCASSGPHSYEQYFGPGTRLTVT.

This clonotype has more than one count but fewer than ten. The chain couples TRBV7-8 to TRBJ1-2; 7 positions match TRBD1. V gave up 2 bases and J gave up 5 bases; unmatched junction bases: 14. CDR1 is SGHVS and CDR2 is FQNEAQ in the germline V gene. CDR3 size: 17 residues. The CDR3 coding sequence is TGTGCCAGCAGCTTAAGAAGCCGCCGGGACAGTGGGTATGGCTACACCTTC. Translating gives CASSLRSRRDSGYGYTF.

This clonotype was counted at least ten times. The chain combines TRBV6-5 with TRBJ1-6; the D gene is possibly TRBD1 (5 bases). This CDR3 is built from 14 residues. CDR1 MNHEY and CDR2 SVGAGI come from the germline V gene. Between the trimmed V and J ends, which lost 2 bases and 13 bases, there was a span of 15 bases. CDR3 bases: TGTGCCAGCAGTTACCGGCAGGGCCGCGGGCCCCTCCACTTT. As protein: CASSYRQGRGPLHF.

The sample holds a few counts of this clonotype. The chain links TRBV12-3 or TRBV12-4 to TRBJ1-2; TRBD1 might be the D (5 bases). V lost 7 bases to trimming and J lost 6 bases, with 12 bases between them. The CDR3 spans 12 residues. The CDR3 DNA reads as TGTGCCAGCACCCTCACGGGGGATGGCTACACCTTC. This sequence encodes CASTLTGDGYTF.

In this sample, this clonotype turned up a few times. The V and J genes are TRBV7-2 and TRBJ1-1, with 8 bases fitting TRBD1. The CDR3 contains 14 residues. The V segment lost 4 bases and the J segment 3 bases; nucleotides outside the gene matches: 4. The germline V gene has CDR1 SGHTA and CDR2 FQGNSA. CDR3 in amino acids: CASSSYRGYTEAFF. DNA for the CDR3: TGTGCCAGCAGCTCCTACAGGGGGTACACTGAAGCTTTCTTT.

The chain joins TRBV24-1 to TRBJ1-2; 11 bases line up with TRBD1. The J segment lost 6 bases and the V segment lost 5 bases, leaving 7 bases of the junction unmatched. The CDR3 sequence is 15 residues long. The germline V gene encodes CDR1 KGHDR and CDR2 SFDVKD. The CDR3 nucleotides read TGTGCCACCAGTGCCATAGGACAGGGGGCGGATGGCTACACCTTC. Residues: CATSAIGQGADGYTF.

This clonotype was detected ten times or more. This sequence joins TRBV7-2 and TRBJ2-2, with a tentative D call TRBD1 (5 bases). CDR3 size: 14 residues. Germline CDR1 reads SGHTA; CDR2 reads FQGNSA. Trimming removed 5 bases at V and 5 bases at J, with 12 bases between. The CDR3 bases are TGTGCCAGCAGCAAACTACCAGGGACCGGGGAGCTGTTTTTT. Translating gives CASSKLPGTGELFF.

This clonotype has at least ten counts. At one boundary the junction diverges from the germline segment, which might be a read error. CDR3 sequence: CASSLANRFKEHKFHF. DNA for the CDR3: TGTGCCAGCAGCTTAGCGAACCGCTTTAAAGAACACAAGTTCCACTTC. The V and J genes are TRBV7-8 and TRBJ1-2; D gene uncertain. CDR3 length: 16 amino acids. Germline V CDR1 and CDR2: SGHVS, FQNEAQ.

The rearrangement joins TRBV29-1 to TRBJ1-1; possibly TRBD1 for D (6 bases). CDR1 is SQVTM and CDR2 is ANQGSEA in the germline V gene. V dropped 2 bases and J dropped 1 base, with 8 bases sitting between them. The CDR3 is 13 residues long. CDR3 amino acids: CSVETGKNTEAFF. The CDR3 bases are TGCAGCGTTGAAACAGGGAAGAACACTGAAGCTTTCTTT.

There are a few counts of this clonotype. The J gene is TRBJ1-2, the V gene TRBV6-1, with 7 bases lining up with TRBD1. The junction had 14 bases not matched to a gene; V was cut back by 6 bases and J by 4 bases. The CDR3 has 16 residues. The germline gives CDR1 MNHNS, CDR2 SASEGT. CDR3 nucleotides: TGTGCCAGCAGCCCCGAACTGACAGGGAAGGGCTATGGCTACACCTTC. It translates to CASSPELTGKGYGYTF.

This chain connects TRBV12-3 or TRBV12-4 to TRBJ2-5; D gene uncertain. The CDR3 is made up of 13 amino acids. Trimming shortened V by 5 bases and J by 5 bases, and 12 bases separated the two germline ends. The DNA for the CDR3 is TGTGCCAGCAGTCCAGGATGGGTGGAGACCCAGTACTTC. Its translation is CASSPGWVETQYF.

This clonotype occurred many times. Germline is not matched at one junction end, which may reflect a read error. The chain employs TRBV4-1 and TRBJ1-1; TRBD1 is a possible D gene (5 bases). CDR3 length: 13 amino acids. Germline V CDR1 and CDR2: MGHRA, YSYEKL. CDR3 protein: CASSQGVNTEAFF. CDR3 nucleotides: TGTGCCAGCAGTCAGGGTGTGAACACTGAAGCTTTCTTT.

This clonotype was observed many times. The V and J genes are TRBV4-1 and TRBJ1-3; perhaps TRBD1 as D (6 bases). Germline assignment: CDR1 MGHRA and CDR2 YSYEKL. The CDR3 is 16 amino acids. Trimming pared 0 bases from V and 0 bases from J, leaving 9 bases between. The CDR3 nucleotides read TGCGCCAGCAGCCAAGATCGGACAGACTCTGGAAACACCATATATTTT. Translated: CASSQDRTDSGNTIYF.

This clonotype has only a few counts. The chain employs TRBV5-4 and TRBJ2-3, with D possibly being TRBD2 (6 bases). V lost 4 bases and J lost 4, with 19 bases in between. The CDR3 covers 16 residues. CDR1 is SGHNT and CDR2 is YYREEE in the germline V gene (reference sequence). DNA for the CDR3: TGTGCCAGCAGCCTGTGGGGGGAATCTTCATCAGATACGCAGTATTTT. Protein: CASSLWGESSSDTQYF.

The V and J genes are TRBV15 and TRBJ2-7; no reliable D call. This CDR3 is 12 amino acids long. Germline values: CDR1 LNHNV, CDR2 YYDKDF (reference sequence). V shed 5 bases and J shed 2 bases, with 7 bases lying between them. The CDR3 nucleotides are TGTGCCACCAGCGGCGACACCTACGAGCAGTACGTC. Its translation is CATSGDTYEQYV.

This clonotype was observed a handful of times. The chain is built from TRBV27 and TRBJ1-3; D is perhaps TRBD1 (5 bases). The length of the CDR3 is 15 residues. The V and J ends lost 0 bases and 1 base respectively, with 7 bases between them. Germline V CDR1 and CDR2: MNHEY, SMNVEV (reference sequence). The CDR3 loop is CASSLSWTSGNTIYF. CDR3 coding DNA: TGTGCCAGCAGTTTATCGTGGACATCTGGAAACACCATATATTTT.

The chain joins TRBV6-5 to TRBJ2-2; tentative D call: TRBD1 (6 bases). The CDR3 runs to 15 residues. Germline V gene lookup returns CDR1 MNHEY and CDR2 SVGAGI. Trimming removed 5 bases from V and 1 base from J, with 11 bases in between. The CDR3 DNA sequence: TGTGCCAGCAGTCTATCGACAGGGAACACCGGGGAGCTGTTTTTT. Its translation is CASSLSTGNTGELFF.

CDR3 in DNA: TGTGCCAGCGGGACAGGGATGCCCCAGTACTTC. Amino acids: CASGTGMPQYF. This chain links TRBV5-6 with TRBJ2-5; 9 bases match TRBD1. This CDR3 is built from 11 residues. V lost 7 bases to trimming and J lost 9 bases; unmatched junction nucleotides: 4. Germline V gives CDR1 SGHDT, CDR2 YYEEEE.

The chain joins TRBV6-2 or TRBV6-3 to TRBJ2-7, with a weak D call TRBD2 (5 bases). Germline V gene lookup returns CDR1 MNHEY and CDR2 SVGEGT. V lost 6 bases to trimming and J lost 4 bases, with 13 bases between them. This CDR3 region has 13 residues. Here the CDR3 reads CASSDSKRYEQYV. In DNA, the CDR3 is TGTGCCAGCAGCGATAGTAAGCGGTACGAGCAGTACGTC.

The V and J genes are TRBV6-6 and TRBJ1-1, with D unresolved. Germline CDR1 and CDR2: MNHNY and SVGAGI (reference sequence). V was trimmed by 4 bases and J by 10 bases, leaving 10 bases between them. This CDR3 spans 11 amino acids. The CDR3 spells CASSSPDGAFF. In DNA form, the CDR3 reads TGTGCCAGCAGTTCGCCAGACGGAGCTTTCTTT.